The clone carrying this T cell receptor beta chain appeared a single time. A junction end diverges from the germline sequence, so it may reflect a read error. This CDR3 is built from 12 residues. Germline V gene data show CDR1 as SEHNR and CDR2 as FQNEAQ (reference sequence). This entry comes from a study of chemoradiotherapy in HPV16-positive cancers. Overall study: A couple of HPV16-positive patients' cells yielded candidate HPV-specific clones and common motifs.

Measured with immunoSEQ multiplex PCR; TCRdb has only the in-frame clones, and not every one. The table lists approximately 20,000 clones, about 90% of them singletons, with over 4.5% in the top ten. This TCR was recovered from a human donor with HPV-associated anogenital cancer. The material was blood, obtained from a patient who underwent chemoradiotherapy. This rearrangement joins TRBV7-9 to TRBJ2-5; D possibly corresponds to TRBD1 (6 bases). The CDR3 protein is CASSLDTRGGNF. CDR3 bases: TGTGCCAGCAGCTTGGACACCCGAGGGGGAAACTTC.